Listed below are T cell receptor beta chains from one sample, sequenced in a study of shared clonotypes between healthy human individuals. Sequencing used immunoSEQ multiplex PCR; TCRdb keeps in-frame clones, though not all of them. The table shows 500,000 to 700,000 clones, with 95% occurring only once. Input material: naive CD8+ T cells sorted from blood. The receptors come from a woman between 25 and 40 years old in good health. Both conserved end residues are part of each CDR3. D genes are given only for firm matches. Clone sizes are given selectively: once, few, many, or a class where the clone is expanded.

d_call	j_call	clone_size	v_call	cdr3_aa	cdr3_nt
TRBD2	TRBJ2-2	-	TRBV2	CASSGLAGGPNGELFF	TGTGCCAGCAGTGGACTAGCGGGAGGGCCTAACGGGGAGCTGTTTTTT
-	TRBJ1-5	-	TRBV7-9	CASSLGLEQPQHF	TGTGCCAGCAGCTTAGGGTTGGAGCAGCCCCAGCATTTT
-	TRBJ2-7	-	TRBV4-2	CASSLEVLEQYF	TGTGCCAGCAGCTTGGAAGTCCTCGAGCAGTACTTC
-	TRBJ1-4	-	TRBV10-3	CAISPVGEKLFF	TGTGCCATCAGTCCCGTCGGGGAAAAACTGTTTTTT
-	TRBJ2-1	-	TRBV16	CASSQWGSGSSYNEQFF	TGTGCCAGCAGCCAATGGGGTAGCGGCAGCTCCTACAATGAGCAGTTCTTC
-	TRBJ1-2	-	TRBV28	CASSSPGRGIYGYTF	TGTGCCAGCAGTTCCCCGGGTCGGGGGATTTATGGCTACACCTTC
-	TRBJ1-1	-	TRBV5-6	CASSLISFTGWDTEAFF	TGTGCCAGCAGCTTGATCTCCTTCACAGGGTGGGATACTGAAGCTTTCTTT
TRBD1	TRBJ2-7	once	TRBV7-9	CASSFPGQRAQEQYF	TGTGCCAGCAGCTTTCCGGGACAGCGAGCGCAGGAGCAGTACTTC
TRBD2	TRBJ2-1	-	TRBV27	CASSLSSGLESHNEQFF	TGTGCCAGCAGTTTATCTTCGGGACTAGAATCCCACAATGAGCAGTTCTTC
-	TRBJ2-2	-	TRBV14	CASSQVLSNTGELFF	TGTGCCAGCAGCCAAGTTTTATCGAACACCGGGGAGCTGTTTTTT
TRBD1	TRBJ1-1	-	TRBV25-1	CASIGGGVVGNTEAFF	TGTGCCAGCATTGGAGGGGGCGTGGTGGGGAACACTGAAGCTTTCTTT
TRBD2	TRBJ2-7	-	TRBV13	CASSLGGTREQYF	TGTGCCAGCAGCTTAGGTGGGACTAGAGAGCAGTACTTC
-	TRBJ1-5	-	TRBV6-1	CASTPWEGENQPQHF	TGTGCCAGCACCCCCTGGGAAGGGGAAAATCAGCCCCAGCATTTT
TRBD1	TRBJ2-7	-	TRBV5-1	CASSYRGPPTHEQYF	TGCGCCAGCAGTTACAGGGGGCCCCCCACTCACGAGCAGTACTTC
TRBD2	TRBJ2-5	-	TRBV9	CASSPGGKTQYF	TGTGCCAGCAGCCCCGGGGGGAAGACCCAGTACTTC
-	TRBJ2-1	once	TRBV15	CATSRLRGEAHYNEQFF	TGTGCCACCAGCAGGTTACGTGGTGAGGCCCACTACAATGAGCAGTTCTTC
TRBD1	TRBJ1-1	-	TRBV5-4	CASSPETGEAAFF	TGTGCCAGCAGCCCGGAGACAGGGGAGGCAGCTTTCTTT
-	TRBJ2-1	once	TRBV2	CASSEAAALSYNEQFF	TGTGCCAGCAGTGAAGCTGCCGCGCTTTCCTACAATGAGCAGTTCTTC
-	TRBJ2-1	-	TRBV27	CASSIGTRQFF	TGTGCCAGCAGTATCGGGACTCGGCAGTTCTTC
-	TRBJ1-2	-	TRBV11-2	CASSLDLRDSYGYTF	TGTGCCAGCAGCTTAGATCTTCGCGACAGCTATGGCTACACCTTC
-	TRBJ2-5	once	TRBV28	CASSFVSGRETQYF	TGTGCCAGCAGTTTTGTATCTGGGAGAGAGACCCAGTACTTC
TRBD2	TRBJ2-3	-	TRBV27	CASRAGTSGRSDTQYF	TGTGCCAGCAGAGCCGGGACTAGCGGAAGATCAGATACGCAGTATTTT
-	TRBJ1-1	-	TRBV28	CASSLYPTMNTEAFF	TGTGCCAGCAGTCTATACCCCACAATGAACACTGAAGCTTTCTTT
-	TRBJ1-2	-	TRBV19	CASSMNSLGDGYTF	TGTGCCAGTAGTATGAACAGCCTAGGGGATGGCTACACCTTC
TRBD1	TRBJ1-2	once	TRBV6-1	CASSENGQAHYGYTF	TGTGCCAGCAGTGAGAACGGACAGGCCCACTATGGCTACACCTTC
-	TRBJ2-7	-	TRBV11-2	CASSLAGDYEQYF	TGTGCCAGCAGCTTAGCGGGAGACTACGAGCAGTACTTC
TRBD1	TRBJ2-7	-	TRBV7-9	CASSSQRTGGAYEQYF	TGTGCCAGCAGCTCCCAAAGGACAGGGGGGGCCTACGAGCAGTACTTC
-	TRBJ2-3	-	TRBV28	CASSPGTGSTDTQYF	TGTGCCAGCAGCCCCGGGACGGGAAGCACAGATACGCAGTATTTT
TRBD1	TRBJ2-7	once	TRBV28	CASSFRTGFEQYF	TGTGCCAGCAGTTTTCGGACAGGGTTCGAGCAGTACTTC
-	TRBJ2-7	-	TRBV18	CASSPGATTPWGEQYF	TGTGCCAGCTCACCGGGGGCAACGACCCCCTGGGGGGAGCAGTACTTC
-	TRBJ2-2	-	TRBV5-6	CASSPGAGSTGELFF	TGTGCCAGCAGCCCTGGGGCAGGGAGCACCGGGGAGCTGTTTTTT
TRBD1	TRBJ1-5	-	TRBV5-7	CASDRRGRGDYSNQPQHF	TGTGCCAGCGACCGGCGAGGCAGGGGGGATTATAGCAATCAGCCCCAGCATTTT
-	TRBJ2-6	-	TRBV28	CASSLPTTFGTPDSGANVLTF	TGTGCCAGCAGTTTGCCCACAACCTTCGGGACTCCCGACTCTGGGGCCAACGTCCTGACTTTC
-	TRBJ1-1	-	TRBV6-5	CASSYGNSGPNTEAFF	TGTGCCAGCAGTTACGGGAACTCGGGGCCGAACACTGAAGCTTTCTTT
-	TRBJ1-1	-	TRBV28	CASSKREAFF	TGTGCCAGCAGTAAGAGAGAAGCTTTCTTT
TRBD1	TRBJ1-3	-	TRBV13	CASSLGQGYNTIYF	TGTGCCAGCAGCTTAGGACAGGGGTATAACACCATATATTTT
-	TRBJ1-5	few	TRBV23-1	CASTYRVCKPQHF	TGCGCCAGCACCTACAGGGTTTGTAAGCCCCAGCATTTT
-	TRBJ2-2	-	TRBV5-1	CASSLGHGKVAGELFF	TGCGCCAGCAGCTTGGGTCACGGGAAGGTGGCCGGGGAGCTGTTTTTT
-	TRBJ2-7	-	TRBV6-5	CASSYSYQSAKQYF	TGTGCCAGCAGTTACTCGTACCAGTCTGCAAAGCAGTACTTC
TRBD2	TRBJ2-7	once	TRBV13	CASSEGLAKQYF	TGTGCCAGCAGCGAGGGACTAGCGAAGCAGTACTTC
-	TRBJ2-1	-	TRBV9	CASTAKHVSSYNEQFF	TGTGCCAGCACCGCTAAACATGTGTCCTCCTACAATGAGCAGTTCTTC
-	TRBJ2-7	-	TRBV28	CASSFGLLGSYEQYF	TGTGCCAGCAGTTTTGGACTATTAGGCTCCTACGAGCAGTACTTC
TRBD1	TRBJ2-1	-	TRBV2	CASSGKDRGNEQFF	TGTGCCAGCAGCGGGAAGGACAGGGGCAATGAGCAGTTCTTC
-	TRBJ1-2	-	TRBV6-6	CASSYSGADGYTF	TGTGCCAGCAGTTACTCCGGGGCCGATGGCTACACCTTC
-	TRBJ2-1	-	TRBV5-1	CASSLDYHNEQFF	TGCGCCAGCAGCTTGGACTATCACAATGAGCAGTTCTTC
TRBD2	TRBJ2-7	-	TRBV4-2	CASSQGLAGAPYEQYF	TGTGCCAGCAGCCAAGGTCTGGCGGGAGCCCCCTACGAGCAGTACTTC
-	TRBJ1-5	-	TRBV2	CASSHVGGDNQPQHF	TGTGCCAGCAGTCACGTCGGGGGGGACAATCAGCCCCAGCATTTT
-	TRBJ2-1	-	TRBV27	CASSLSTGYEQFF	TGTGCCAGCAGTTTATCGACAGGATATGAGCAGTTCTTC
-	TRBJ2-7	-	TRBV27	CASSSSPVATGEQYF	TGTGCCAGCAGTTCAAGCCCAGTCGCTACTGGCGAGCAGTACTTC